This entry is about one TCR beta chain. Its antigen remains unidentified. Synthetic TCR analog templates were spiked into each PCR. This table comes from immunoSEQ multiplex PCR, and its TCRdb copy is limited to in-frame clones, with some not included. The table lists around 100,000 clones, 90% to 95% of them singletons. This sample is part of a study of PD-L1 blockade in urothelial cancer. Overall study: Men with urothelial cancer arising in the bladder made up about 85% of the roughly 30 patients.

V was clipped by 3 bases and J by 0 bases; unmatched bases: 4. The CDR3 runs 16 residues. In germline, CDR1 is KGHSH, CDR2 LQKENI. Findings and caveats of the study: Better survival was predicted by below-median pretreatment blood TCR clonality.

Specimen: PBMCs, collected around atezolizumab (anti-PD-L1) treatment. This TCR was sampled from a woman older than 75 with urothelial cancer. The V gene is TRBV18, the J gene TRBJ2-2; TRBD2 agrees at 7 bases. CDR3 sequence (DNA): TGTGCCAGCTCACCCCGACTAGCTTCGAACACCGGGGAGCTGTTTTTT. Amino acid sequence: CASSPRLASNTGELFF.